The sequence of this TCR beta chain was determined in a study of cytomegalovirus exposure and HLA in healthy donors. With respect to this clone: Its antigen is as yet unknown.

General study findings and limits: In a later analysis, across HLA loci, associated TCR counts were highest for DRB1, lowest for HLA-C.

CDR1 is LNHNV, CDR2 YYDKDF, per germline (reference sequence). The CDR3 consists of 18 residues. Primers for the PCR totalled 60 Vbeta and 13 Jbeta. Measured with immunoSEQ multiplex PCR; TCRdb has only the in-frame clones, and not every one. Of about 95,000 clones listed, roughly 79% are singletons. This sequence joins TRBV15 and TRBJ2-5; 15 bases align to TRBD2. The DNA matches TRBJ2-7 better at its end, which makes the J call doubtful. Input material: PBMCs. This clonotype was obtained from a woman aged 70-85 years in good health and CMV-seropositive. The CDR3 spells CATSREGGLAGGSYEQYF. Written as DNA, the CDR3 is TGTGCCACCAGCAGAGAGGGGGGACTAGCGGGAGGTTCCTACGAGCAGTACTTC.